The entry below describes one TCR beta chain. This entry comes from a study of Graves' ophthalmopathy and Graves' hyperthyroidism. The study excluded patients with other autoimmune diseases, uncontrolled infections, pregnancy or lactation. The PBMCs had their origin in 10 ml of fresh peripheral blood. Amplifying from RNA transcripts, the study obtained TCR beta CDR3 regions. A first-round RT-PCR used HTBI primers, followed by a second-round multiplex PCR. One entry per CDR3 protein, called by TCRdb with MiXCR from the multiplex PCR reads. The table has hundreds of thousands of distinct CDR3 sequences, approximately 40% seen once. The TCR originated in an adult man with Graves' ophthalmopathy. The source material was peripheral blood.

The CDR3 here is CSAIAGMGTDTQYF. The CDR3 nucleotides are TGCAGTGCTATTGCGGGAATGGGCACAGATACGCAGTATTTT. This chain uses TRBV20-1 with TRBJ2-3; D is perhaps TRBD2 (6 bases). V was pared by 4 bases and J by 1 base, with 12 bases between. The CDR3 sequence is 14 residues long. Per germline, CDR1 DFQATT and CDR2 SNEGSKA (reference sequence).